This T cell receptor beta chain stems from a study of T cell responses to AZD1222 COVID-19 vaccine (TCRdb year 2021). Background for the entire study: Because spike-specific TCR depth and breadth did not differ between the two schedules, AZD1222 recipients who got a second dose at roughly 4 weeks were pooled with those who got a second dose at roughly 12 weeks. TCR sequencing covered approximately 230 trial participants: 207 given two doses of AZD1222 and approximately 26 given two doses of MenACWY control vaccine. Trial participants were enrolled by age into subgroups of 18-55, 56-69 and 70-plus years, and about 150, 27 and 61 TCR-sequenced participants, respectively, were included in these subgroups. General study outcomes and caveats: Participants were mostly white British, with more females than males. The authors suggested clonal diversity may have been underestimated. Only five to seven AZD1222 recipients were SARS-CoV-2 seropositive at baseline, limiting conclusions about previously exposed vaccinees. After two AZD1222 doses, spike-specific TCR breadth and depth were significantly higher than at day 0 and than in MenACWY recipients. The 56-69-year group was small, and its depth increase did not reach significance, likely because of low power. Epitopes outside the regions mutated in the B.1.351 and B.1.1.7 variants were reportedly recognized by nearly half of the unique spike-specific TCRs. Vaccine-associated CD4 TCRs spanned the whole spike protein, with dominant responses in regions 160-218 and 743-854. Because no samples from the day 14 peak response were available, repertoires could be characterized only after the peak T cell response.

Worth noting for this clone: Its target antigen remains unknown. No qualities accompany the bases; no much larger clone lies one base away.

The CDR3 regions of human TCRbeta chains were subjected to immunosequencing. The original pipeline was this. Repertoire TCRs were matched against a reference library of SARS-CoV-2-specific TCRs generated with the MIRA antigen-specificity platform. Breadth was defined as the fraction of unique TCRs that were SARS-CoV-2-associated. Depth was defined as the fraction of total T cells that were SARS-CoV-2-associated. Using the MIRA data, each spike-specific TCR was mapped to the spike region that the TCR reacts to and placed in a CD4 or CD8 class. Log10-transformed breadth and depth values were compared by one-way ANOVA with Sidak's multiple comparisons tests. In its TCRdb copy, this immuneACCESS table keeps in-frame sequences only and misses some clones. Where compared with another copy, unresolved V genes explain less than half of these, and the others have no known cause. V and J calls plus clone size are reproduced from that table; the DNA served to infer D and trimming. This sample is represented by about 190,000 clones; about 94% of them were singletons. The ten largest clones capture 7.5% to 9.5% of the sample.

From its cysteine to its phenylalanine, the CDR3 spans 13 amino acids. Solely the CDR3 DNA is kept, with 39 bases framed from the first base. V was cut back by 10 bases and J by 3 bases, leaving a gap of 16 bases between them. Based on the germline V gene (reference sequence), the CDR1 and CDR2 sequences are MNHEY and SMNVEV. The time point label corresponds to: baseline before first vaccination. Samples from vaccinated people were obtained from the UK trials COV001 and COV002, which included a single-blind randomized controlled phase 2/3 trial of AZD1222 (ChAdOx1 nCoV-19) in healthy adults. For TCRbeta chain sequencing, PBMC samples were collected from trial participants at day 0 and at day 28 after the second dose.

Rearrangement joined TRBV27 to TRBJ2-7; the D gene remains uncertain. Sequenced material: peripheral blood, taken on day 0 of AZD1222 vaccination. This TCR was sampled from an adult in good health. The bases read TGTGCCACGTGCCCTGGAACCTGCTACGAGCAGTACTTC. Translated, it gives CATCPGTCYEQYF.